The 27 T cell receptor beta chains listed next were all sequenced from one sample in a study of sequential checkpoint blockade in melanoma. Generated by immunoSEQ multiplex PCR, the TCRdb table keeps only in-frame clones and is missing some. The sample comprises about 13,000 clones, less than 85% of which are singletons, and 50% rests with the top ten. Noted treatment: randomized to nivolumab then ipilimumab (arm A) or the reverse (arm B). The specimen was CD8+ T cells sorted from blood (inferred from file names), collected from a patient given nivolumab and ipilimumab in sequence. These receptor sequences come from a human patient with melanoma. Some clones in this sample may be carry-over from other donors' samples.

J is TRBJ2-7 and V is TRBV27, with D perhaps matching TRBD2 (6 bases). There are 15 residues in the CDR3. V lost 6 bases to trimming and J lost 3 bases, with 18 bases between them. The germline gives CDR1 MNHEY, CDR2 SMNVEV (reference sequence). The chain's CDR3 is CASSFRDWGDYEQYF. CDR3 DNA: TGTGCCAGCAGCTTTCGGGACTGGGGGGACTACGAGCAGTACTTC.

This rearrangement joins TRBV2 to TRBJ1-2; D call uncertain. The V gene's germline CDR1 is SNHLY and CDR2 FYNNEI. There are 10 residues in the CDR3. The V end lost 7 bases, the J end lost 6 bases, and 6 bases lay between the germline ends. CDR3 loop: CASIQNGYTF. As DNA, the CDR3 is TGTGCCAGCATCCAGAATGGCTACACCTTC.

J is TRBJ2-1 and V is TRBV28; D gene unclear. The germline gives CDR1 MDHEN, CDR2 SYDVKM. The CDR3 extends over 11 amino acids. Trimming left V 1 base short and J 8 bases short, with 3 bases between. The CDR3 DNA reads TGTGCCAGCAGTTTATCGTATGAGCAGTTCTTC. Its protein is CASSLSYEQFF. The full variable domain, rest sourced from reference TRBV28 and TRBJ2-1, is DVKVTQSSRYLVKRTGEKVFLECVQDMDHENMFWYRQDPGLGLRLIYFSYDVKMKEKGDIPEGYSVSREKKERFSLILESASTNQTSMYLCASSLSYEQFFGPGTRLTVL.

The rearrangement uses TRBV4-1 and TRBJ1-1, with 9 positions matching TRBD1. Per germline, CDR1 MGHRA and CDR2 YSYEKL. J gave up 13 bases and V 1 base, and 10 bases lay outside the gene matches. The CDR3 extends over 14 amino acids. The CDR3 loop reads CASSQVVRDRDDFF. The CDR3, as DNA: TGCGCCAGCAGCCAAGTCGTCCGGGACAGGGACGATTTCTTT.

This sequence joins TRBV4-1 and TRBJ2-1, with D perhaps TRBD1 (5 bases). This CDR3 contains 17 residues. Per germline, CDR1 MGHRA and CDR2 YSYEKL. The V and J ends lost 0 bases and 7 bases respectively, with 19 bases between them. The CDR3 spells CASSQDKAGWAPNEQFF. CDR3 bases: TGCGCCAGCAGCCAAGATAAGGCAGGGTGGGCTCCGAATGAGCAGTTCTTC.

V usage is TRBV6-5 and J usage is TRBJ2-2, with no clear D. CDR3 length: 13 residues. V gave up 7 bases and J gave up 0 bases, with 6 bases separating them. Germline CDR1 reads MNHEY; CDR2 reads SVGAGI. The chain's CDR3 is CASKETNTGELFF. CDR3 nucleotides: TGTGCCAGCAAGGAGACGAACACCGGGGAGCTGTTTTTT.

The chain has TRBV2 and TRBJ1-1; tentatively, D is TRBD1 (5 bases). The CDR3 has 15 amino acids. Looked up from germline, CDR1 is SNHLY and CDR2 is FYNNEI. V lost 3 bases to trimming and J lost 1 base, with 12 bases between them. This CDR3 reads CASSDSRTTNTEAFF. The CDR3 DNA is TGTGCCAGCAGTGATTCCAGGACAACGAACACTGAAGCTTTCTTT.

The chain links TRBV6-1 to TRBJ2-6; D not certain. The CDR3 loop spans 14 amino acids. Germline lookup yields CDR1 MNHNS and CDR2 SASEGT. V lost 10 bases and J 1 base, leaving 11 bases between the germline ends. CDR3 nucleotide sequence: TGTGCCACCCCCCTCCTTTCTGGGGCCAACGTCCTGACTTTC. Its protein is CATPLLSGANVLTF.

The chain recombines TRBV7-9 with TRBJ2-7; 7 bases are a match to TRBD1. V trimming: 5 bases; J trimming: 3 bases; junction bases outside the gene matches: 10. The CDR3 contains 15 residues. Germline-derived CDR1 and CDR2 are SEHNR and FQNEAQ (reference sequence). This CDR3 is CASSTRTGTDYEQYF. The CDR3 DNA is TGTGCCAGCAGCACACGCACCGGGACAGACTACGAGCAGTACTTC.

The chain joins TRBV7-9 to TRBJ1-1; D not certain. Trimming pared 0 bases from V and 6 bases from J, leaving 5 bases between. The CDR3 contains 12 residues. CDR1 is SEHNR, CDR2 FQNEAQ, per germline (reference sequence). The CDR3 loop reads CASSLALPEAFF. CDR3 in DNA: TGTGCCAGCAGCTTAGCTCTACCTGAAGCTTTCTTT.

In DNA form, the CDR3 reads TGTGCCAGCAGCCCGGAGAAGGCTGAAGCTTTCTTT. Its translation is CASSPEKAEAFF. The V and J genes are TRBV7-8 and TRBJ1-1; D not resolved. V lost 5 bases to trimming and J lost 6 bases, with 10 bases between them. The germline gives CDR1 SGHVS, CDR2 FQNEAQ. The CDR3 runs 12 residues. The full variable domain, in which reference TRBV7-8 and TRBJ1-1 provide the parts outside the CDR3, is GAGVSQSPRYKVAKRGQDVALRCDPISGHVSLFWYQQALGQGPEFLTYFQNEAQLDKSGLPSDRFFAERPEGSVSTLKIQRTQQEDSAVYLCASSPEKAEAFFGQGTRLTVV.

This clone was counted once. The chain employs TRBV27 and TRBJ1-6, with D possibly being TRBD1 (5 bases). Germline loops: CDR1 MNHEY, CDR2 SMNVEV (reference sequence). There are 13 residues in the CDR3. The V and J ends lost 5 bases and 9 bases respectively, with 11 bases between them. CDR3 nucleotide sequence: TGTGCCAGCAGTCTCACCGGGGGTTCACCCCTCCACTTT. Translating it yields CASSLTGGSPLHF.

The CDR3 reads CASSPTDRGSEETQYF. In nucleotides, the CDR3 is TGTGCCAGCTCCCCGACGGACAGGGGGTCTGAAGAGACCCAGTACTTC. The rearrangement links TRBV18 to TRBJ2-5; the match to TRBD1 covers 10 bases. CDR3 length equals 16 residues. The junction had 10 bases not matched to a gene; V was cut back by 6 bases and J by 3 bases. Per germline, CDR1 KGHSH and CDR2 LQKENI.

The J gene is TRBJ2-5, the V gene TRBV7-9, with TRBD2 as a possible D gene (6 bases). The end of the DNA fits TRBJ2-7 better, so the J call may be wrong. CDR3 length: 15 residues. The germline CDR1 and CDR2 sequences are SEHNR and FQNEAQ (reference sequence). The CDR3 bases are TGTGCCAGCAGCTTAAATGGGGGGACCCGGTACGAGCAGTACTTC. It specifies CASSLNGGTRYEQYF.

The gene calls are TRBV2 and TRBJ2-1; 8 bases match TRBD2. Germline V gene data show CDR1 as SNHLY and CDR2 as FYNNEI. The V segment lost 9 bases and the J segment 2 bases; nucleotides outside the gene matches: 9. The CDR3 extends over 15 amino acids. CDR3 sequence: CASFPAGGTYNEQFF. Written as DNA, the CDR3 is TGTGCCAGTTTTCCGGCGGGGGGTACCTACAATGAGCAGTTCTTC.

This sequence joins TRBV6-5 and TRBJ1-1, with D maybe TRBD1 (5 bases). Per germline, CDR1 MNHEY and CDR2 SVGAGI. This CDR3 contains 14 residues. V was cut by 2 bases and J by 3 bases, with 10 bases left in between. CDR3 nucleotides: TGTGCCAGCAGTTACCCAGGGTTCCACACTGAAGCTTTCTTT. Protein product: CASSYPGFHTEAFF.

This chain uses TRBV6-5 with TRBJ2-7; 8 bases are shared with TRBD2. Germline V gene data show CDR1 as MNHEY and CDR2 as SVGAGI. The J segment lost 3 bases and the V segment lost 4 bases, leaving 5 bases of the junction unmatched. The CDR3 covers 14 residues. For the CDR3, the DNA is TGTGCCAGCAGTTCCGGGACTAGTTTCTACGAGCAGTACTTC. Protein product: CASSSGTSFYEQYF.

J is TRBJ2-1 and V is TRBV9; 8 bases agree with TRBD1. This CDR3 spans 14 amino acids. V lost 2 bases to trimming and J lost 6 bases; unmatched junction nucleotides: 4. The germline V gene has CDR1 SGDLS and CDR2 YYNGEE. The CDR3: CASSVQTGANEQFF. As DNA, the CDR3 is TGTGCCAGCAGCGTCCAGACAGGGGCCAATGAGCAGTTCTTC.

The chain recombines TRBV28 with TRBJ1-1, with a possible D match to TRBD1 (5 bases). This CDR3 spans 14 amino acids. Germline V gene lookup returns CDR1 MDHEN and CDR2 SYDVKM. V dropped 5 bases and J dropped 5 bases, with 15 bases sitting between them. CDR3 DNA sequence: TGTGCCAGCAGTCCCTGGGGGGGAAAGACTGAAGCTTTCTTT. It encodes CASSPWGGKTEAFF.

The J gene is TRBJ1-2, the V gene TRBV4-1; D is unresolved. CDR3 length: 15 residues. CDR1 and CDR2 (germline): MGHRA, YSYEKL. Trimming took off 1 base at V and 1 base at J, with 10 bases between the two ends. CDR3 sequence reads: CASSQAGAFNYGYTF. The CDR3 coding sequence is TGCGCCAGCAGCCAAGCCGGAGCCTTTAACTATGGCTACACCTTC.

The chain uses TRBV9 and TRBJ2-3; the match to TRBD1 covers 11 bases. The CDR3 is made up of 13 amino acids. V lost 0 bases to trimming and J lost 15 bases; unmatched junction nucleotides: 6. CDR1 is SGDLS and CDR2 is YYNGEE in the germline V gene. The CDR3 here is CASSVGGQGEIYF. In nucleotides, the CDR3 is TGTGCCAGCAGCGTAGGGGGACAGGGGGAGATATATTTT. Looking up the rest from reference TRBV9 and TRBJ2-3 gives the full variable domain: DSGVTQTPKHLITATGQRVTLRCSPRSGDLSVYWYQQSLDQGLQFLIQYYNGEERAKGNILERFSAQQFPDLHSELNLSSLELGDSALYFCASSVGGQGEIYFGPGTRLTVL.

This clone appeared a single time. The rearrangement joins TRBV30 to TRBJ1-2; D perhaps matches TRBD1 (5 bases). Trimming removed 1 base at V and 8 bases at J, with 23 bases between. The V gene's germline CDR1 is GTSNPN and CDR2 SVGIG (reference sequence). CDR3 size: 16 residues. The CDR3 loop is CAWSAGTPVTRLGYTF. CDR3 DNA: TGTGCCTGGAGTGCGGGGACTCCTGTAACCCGCTTGGGCTACACCTTC.

In this sample, this clone turned up once. The CDR3, as DNA: TGTGCCAGCAGTCTGAGACAGGTCTATGGCTACACCTTC. This sequence encodes CASSLRQVYGYTF. The J gene is TRBJ1-2, the V gene TRBV28; the D gene is possibly TRBD1 (6 bases). V gave up 5 bases and J gave up 4 bases, with 11 bases separating them. The CDR3 is made up of 13 amino acids. Germline CDR1 is MDHEN and CDR2 is SYDVKM.

This rearrangement joins TRBV19 to TRBJ1-1; D might be TRBD1 (6 bases). Germline V gene sequence: CDR1 LNHDA, CDR2 SQIVND (reference sequence). The germline V and J ends were trimmed by 3 bases and 1 base, with 15 bases remaining between them. The length of the CDR3 is 16 residues. CDR3 bases: TGTGCCAGTAGTATCGAAACGGACAGTCCGAACACTGAAGCTTTCTTT. This translates into CASSIETDSPNTEAFF.

The rearrangement links TRBV28 to TRBJ1-2; D might be TRBD1 (5 bases). CDR1 and CDR2 from the germline V gene are MDHEN and SYDVKM. The V and J ends lost 6 bases and 8 bases respectively, with 25 bases between them. CDR3 size: 16 residues. CDR3 DNA sequence: TGTGCCAGCAGGGGGTCAGGGTCCATATTTGATCAAGGCTACACCTTC. Protein product: CASRGSGSIFDQGYTF.

The gene calls are TRBV7-2 and TRBJ1-5, with a possible D match to TRBD1 (5 bases). The CDR3 sequence is 13 residues long. In germline, CDR1 is SGHTA, CDR2 FQGNSA. V lost 4 bases, J lost 6 bases, and 10 bases lay in between. CDR3 DNA: TGTGCCAGCAGCTCAAGGGGAGGTCAGCCCCAGCATTTT. This translates into CASSSRGGQPQHF.

The rearrangement uses TRBV4-3 and TRBJ2-3; no definite D call. CDR1 LGHNA and CDR2 YSLEER come from the germline V gene. The germline V and J ends were trimmed by 1 base and 5 bases, with 4 bases remaining between them. This CDR3 is built from 12 residues. CDR3 region: CASSQAGDTQYF. The CDR3 DNA reads TGCGCCAGCAGCCAAGCGGGAGATACGCAGTATTTT.